One and the same sample provided the 17 T cell receptor beta chains below, sequenced in a study of siplizumab effects on memory and regulatory T cells. Coculture of the mixed lymphocyte reaction cells took place at 37 degrees C and lasted 6 days. Data came from immunoSEQ multiplex PCR; TCRdb stores just in-frame clones and leaves some out. This table holds several thousand clones, approximately 54% found once. The antigens for these receptors are not known. The specimen sequenced was CFSE-low (dividing) CD4+ T cells sorted from an allogeneic mixed lymphocyte reaction. The receptors originated from a human donor in good health; the cells came from an allogeneic mixed lymphocyte reaction.

A note on this clone: At one boundary the junction diverges from the germline segment, which might be a read error. In DNA, the CDR3 is TGTGCTAGCAGCCCCGGAGGCGCGAAAGATACGCAGTATTTT. Its protein is CASSPGGAKDTQYF. The rearrangement links TRBV7-7 to TRBJ2-3; a weak D match, TRBD2 (5 bases). There are 14 residues in the CDR3. CDR1 and CDR2 (germline): SSHAT, FNYEAQ (reference sequence).

J is TRBJ1-6 and V is TRBV19; 9 nucleotides match TRBD1. Germline loops: CDR1 LNHDA, CDR2 SQIVND (reference sequence). With V trimmed by 1 base and J by 11 bases, 12 bases remained unmatched. This CDR3 spans 17 amino acids. The CDR3 protein is CASSIVGADRGLPPLHF. The CDR3, as DNA: TGTGCCAGTAGTATAGTAGGGGCGGACAGGGGTCTCCCACCCCTCCACTTT.

The rearrangement uses TRBV30 and TRBJ2-1; the match to TRBD2 covers 9 bases. Germline V gene sequence: CDR1 GTSNPN, CDR2 SVGIG (reference sequence). The CDR3 length is 12 residues. V lost 4 bases, J lost 8 bases, and 3 bases stayed unmatched. The CDR3 nucleotides are TGTGCCTGGACTAGCGGGATATATGAGCAGTTCTTC. It specifies CAWTSGIYEQFF.

Notes on this clone: A junction end diverges from the germline sequence, so it may reflect a read error. This chain uses TRBV7-2 with TRBJ1-2; D is unresolved. The germline gives CDR1 SGHTA, CDR2 FQGNSA. The CDR3 sequence is 13 residues long. The CDR3 is CASSLLVVTSSAF. The CDR3, as DNA: TGTGCCAGCAGCCTGCTAGTAGTCACCAGTTCCGCCTTC.

The rearrangement uses TRBV19 and TRBJ1-1; D unclear. The ends were cut back, 6 bases at V and 6 bases at J, with 20 bases in the middle. The CDR3 is 15 residues long. Germline CDR1 and CDR2: LNHDA and SQIVND (reference sequence). CDR3 in DNA: TGTGCCAGTAGAAACCGTGACGGCTATGTTTCTGAAGCTTTCTTT. The encoded protein is CASRNRDGYVSEAFF. Filled out from reference TRBV19 and TRBJ1-1, the complete variable domain reads DGGITQSPKYLFRKEGQNVTLSCEQNLNHDAMYWYRQDPGQGLRLIYYSQIVNDFQKGDIAEGYSVSREKKESFPLTVTSAQKNPTAFYLCASRNRDGYVSEAFFGQGTRLTVV.

The chain links TRBV18 to TRBJ1-2; 12 bases agree with TRBD1. Unmatched junction bases numbered 6, after V lost 0 bases and J lost 7 bases. Germline CDR1 KGHSH, CDR2 LQKENI. The CDR3 totals 16 residues. As DNA, the CDR3 is TGTGCCAGCTCACCACCGAGCTGGGACAGGGGGCTTGGCTACACCTTC. It yields the protein CASSPPSWDRGLGYTF.

The V gene is TRBV6-6, the J gene TRBJ1-2, with D tentatively TRBD1 (6 bases). CDR1 is MNHNY and CDR2 is SVGAGI in the germline V gene (reference sequence). Trimming cost V 8 bases and J 2 bases, with 15 bases left between them. This CDR3 is built from 14 residues. The CDR3 sequence: CASHSPGTNYGYTF. In DNA, the CDR3 is TGTGCCAGCCACTCGCCCGGGACAAACTATGGCTACACCTTC.

This clone has just a few counts. This chain connects TRBV30 to TRBJ1-2; D possibly corresponds to TRBD1 (5 bases). Germline V CDR1 and CDR2: GTSNPN, SVGIG (reference sequence). V was clipped by 6 bases and J by 4 bases, with 12 bases between them. The CDR3 is made up of 12 amino acids. CDR3 bases: TGTGCCTGCACGTGGGGCACCTATGGCTACACCTTC. The encoded protein is CACTWGTYGYTF.

This clone occurred a few times. The chain recombines TRBV5-1 with TRBJ1-5; 7 nucleotides match TRBD1. CDR3 length: 15 amino acids. With 1 base clipped from V and 2 bases from J, the junction kept 3 bases outside the gene matches. Germline lookup yields CDR1 SGHRS and CDR2 YFSETQ. The CDR3 region has the DNA TGCGCCAGCAGCTTGACAACAGGGGGCAATCAGCCCCAGCATTTT. Its protein product is CASSLTTGGNQPQHF.

This chain uses TRBV6-6 with TRBJ1-3; no clear D gene. Germline V CDR1 and CDR2: MNHNY, SVGAGI (reference sequence). The V end was cut by 7 bases, the J end by 7 bases, with 14 bases between. The CDR3 consists of 13 residues. CDR3 DNA: TGTGCCAGCAAGAGGACGGATCGGAACACCATATATTTT. It translates to CASKRTDRNTIYF.

The chain employs TRBV7-9 and TRBJ1-3; D is ambiguous. The CDR3 consists of 13 residues. V was pared by 5 bases and J by 0 bases, with 5 bases between. CDR1 is SEHNR and CDR2 is FQNEAQ in the germline V gene (reference sequence). DNA of the CDR3: TGTGCCAGCAGCCCCAGCTCTGGAAACACCATATATTTT. Translation gives CASSPSSGNTIYF.

The V and J genes are TRBV5-1 and TRBJ2-1, with TRBD2 matching 7 bases. The CDR3 is made up of 15 amino acids. Germline V gene lookup returns CDR1 SGHRS and CDR2 YFSETQ. V was pared by 6 bases and J by 15 bases, with 21 bases of the junction left unmatched. As DNA, the CDR3 is TGCGCCAGCACCATCCTGGGGACTGGCGGGACTACCTGGTTCTTC. It is translated as CASTILGTGGTTWFF.

This sequence joins TRBV19 and TRBJ2-2; D gene ambiguous. Germline V CDR1 and CDR2: LNHDA, SQIVND (reference sequence). The CDR3 is 13 residues long. Trimming removed 7 bases from V and 0 bases from J, with 6 bases in between. CDR3 residues: CASTSANTGELFF. The CDR3 DNA reads as TGTGCCAGTACGTCCGCGAACACCGGGGAGCTGTTTTTT.

The chain is built from TRBV7-8 and TRBJ2-7; D is unresolved. V gave up 2 bases and J gave up 0 bases, with 8 bases separating them. The germline V gene has CDR1 SGHVS and CDR2 FQNEAQ. The CDR3 runs to 14 residues. The CDR3 DNA is TGTGCCAGCAGCTTAACCGGGCCCTCCTACGAGCAGTACTTC. It is translated as CASSLTGPSYEQYF.

V usage is TRBV5-8 and J usage is TRBJ2-1; 12 bases agree with TRBD2. V gave up 0 bases and J gave up 0 bases; unmatched junction bases: 4. Germline V gene sequence: CDR1 SGHTS, CDR2 YDEGEE. CDR3 length equals 18 residues. As DNA, the CDR3 is TGTGCCAGCAGCTTGGCCACGACTAGCGGGAGCTCCTACAATGAGCAGTTCTTC. It specifies CASSLATTSGSSYNEQFF.

The J gene is TRBJ1-4, the V gene TRBV30; the D is unclear. This CDR3 has 13 residues. The germline gives CDR1 GTSNPN, CDR2 SVGIG (reference sequence). Trimming stripped 0 bases from V and 7 bases from J, with 9 bases between. CDR3 loop: CAWSVRRGEKLFF. The CDR3 coding sequence is TGTGCCTGGAGTGTCCGTCGGGGTGAAAAACTGTTTTTT.

In this sample, this clone turned up once. The chain uses TRBV19 and TRBJ2-5; a weak D match, TRBD1 (6 bases). The end of the DNA is better explained by TRBJ2-7, so the J call may be wrong. This CDR3 has 15 residues. CDR1 LNHDA and CDR2 SQIVND come from the germline V gene (reference sequence). The CDR3 reads CASRPQGNPIYEQYF. CDR3 DNA sequence: TGTGCCAGTAGACCTCAGGGGAATCCAATCTACGAGCAGTACTTC.